This TCR beta chain was documented in a study of response to subunit inactivated influenza vaccine. Findings of the study overall: New T cells are recruited in small numbers by each seasonal influenza vaccination, according to the authors' suggestion.

A word on this clonotype: Its antigen is as yet unknown.

Each CDR3 protein gets one entry after TCRdb re-called the RT-PCR reads with MiXCR. Among over 650,000 distinct CDR3 sequences, less than 20% were seen once, and the ten largest hold about a tenth. This CDR3 is 16 amino acids long. Per germline, CDR1 SGHRS and CDR2 YFSETQ. Trimming removed 5 bases at V and 4 bases at J, with 21 bases between. This sequence was found in a man aged 50-60 years who received an inactivated influenza vaccine. The sample here was PBMCs from blood, taken roughly 5 days after vaccination. The rearrangement uses TRBV5-1 and TRBJ1-2, with TRBD1 as a possible D gene (5 bases). The CDR3 reads CASRRTPGHSSYGYTF. The CDR3 DNA reads TGCGCCAGCAGAAGAACCCCAGGACATAGCAGCTATGGCTACACCTTC.